The entry below gives a single TCR beta chain sequence along with its context. It has no known antigen specificity. Per-nucleotide qualities are absent, and no much larger clonotype sits a single base away. Using the deep immunoSEQ assay, multiplex PCR amplified TCR CDR3 regions from genomic DNA. Extracted genomic DNA from each cell subset was distributed evenly across all wells of several immunoSEQ 96-well plates, and each plate was treated as a replicate. For sorted subsets, each replicate PCR was loaded with around 200 ng genomic DNA, equivalent to roughly 30,000 T cell genomes. Purified libraries were measured with a Qubit 3.0 fluorometer, size-checked on a Bioanalyzer 2100, and measured again with the KAPA Library Quantification kit. A separate single-read 150-cycle Illumina NextSeq 550 flow cell was used to sequence each immunoSEQ 96-well plate. In the source study's methods: The immunoSEQ output contained only junctional sequences without quality scores, so filtering could not match that applied to full-length reads. To assign V/J genes and CDR3, sequences were annotated using PyIR, a Python wrapper for IgBLAST v1.9, with IMGT germline references. Reads were removed for weak V/J assignments (E-value above 1e-6), missing CDR3, stop codons, out-of-frame junctions, or ambiguous translated residues. V3J clonotypes were defined as sequences sharing the same inferred V gene, J gene, and CDR3 amino acid sequence. Percentage overlap between repertoires was computed as shared unique clonotypes divided by the size of the smaller repertoire. Richness of each repertoire was evaluated using RTK rarefaction, the Chao1 estimator, and Recon v2.1 estimates of unobserved clonotypes. Generation probabilities were computed with OLGA for all TCRbeta clonotypes obtained by the gDNA method from several donors. TCRdb took over this immuneACCESS table, retaining in-frame rearrangements with V and J assigned. Such tables are incomplete; in checked studies, under half of the missing clones stem from an unresolved V gene, and the remainder is unexplained. The DNA gave D and trimming, while V, J and clone size come from that table. The sample includes over 2,000,000 clones, with roughly 95% observed a single time. The ten largest account for 1.5% to 2% of the sample.

CDR1 and CDR2 (MDHEN, SYDVKM) derive from the germline V gene. The CDR3 covers 16 residues, taking in both the cysteine and the phenylalanine. Only the CDR3 portion is preserved as DNA: 48 bases, with reading frame beginning at the first base. V and J lose 2 bases and 4 bases, and a span of 15 bases separates them. CD8 naive samples were CD45RO-negative cells positively selected for CCR7, giving a CD45RA+CCR7+ population that excluded TemRA cells. The donors were healthy, HIV-negative adults who had no recently reported acute infections or vaccinations. Every donor was a Caucasian adult residing in Nashville, Tennessee, USA. After blood collection by leukapheresis, PBMCs were isolated using Ficoll-Histopaque density gradient centrifugation and then cryopreserved in the vapor phase of liquid nitrogen. Analytical flow cytometry was used to check the purity and quantity of every magnetically sorted T cell population. From each sorted fraction, genomic DNA was isolated and quantified by UV absorbance on a Nanodrop 2000c.

These data are taken from a study of shared clonotypes between healthy human individuals (dated by TCRdb to between 2020 and 2021). Notes on the research overall: A few men and two women, aged 18 to 49 years, made up the cohort. To increase sequencing depth and limit assay-specific biases, different laboratories used diverse techniques to prepare libraries and sequence TCR repertoires. The study deeply sequenced blood TCR repertoires of roughly five healthy adults to estimate repertoire size and the extent of clonotype sharing between individuals. Per donor, leukapheresis produced somewhere between about 0.9 and 9 billion PBMCs. For each donor, three plates each were used for CD4 naive and CD4 memory, two plates were used for CD8 naive, and one plate was used for CD8 memory. Broad study findings and their caveats: The small number of donors limited the genetic and exposure-history diversity represented. Based on pairwise subsampling, the degree of clonotype sharing among donors was expected to be affected by sequencing depth. Sampling was restricted to blood, and TCR repertoires in tissue are likely to differ from TCR repertoires in blood. Even with the large sequencing depth, rarefaction of the sorted-subset datasets indicated that sequencing was incomplete. Larger estimated clonotype richness was generally found for naive subsets than for memory subsets. Higher generation probabilities were observed for clonotypes shared by all four sorted-subset donors than for non-shared clonotypes. When several donors were compared, the shared fraction of clonotypes was roughly 4.8% for naive CD4, around 3.6% for naive CD8, 2% to 2.5% for memory CD4, and less than 0.5% for memory CD8.

This sequence was found in a man younger than 35 in good health. Some clones in this sample may be carry-over from other donors' samples. The chain joins TRBV28 to TRBJ1-3; the D gene is perhaps TRBD1, on 5 matching bases. The specimen was naive CD8+ T cells from PBMCs. Reading the label with the study, this specimen's cell subset or site is: CD45RA+CCR7+. The sequence in DNA is TGTGCCAGCAGTTTAGGATTTGAAGGGGTCGGAAACACCATATATTTT. Its coded protein is CASSLGFEGVGNTIYF.